These 20 T cell receptor beta chains were sequenced from one sample in a study of cytomegalovirus exposure and HLA in healthy donors. PCR was performed using 60 Vbeta and 13 Jbeta primers. The protocol was immunoSEQ multiplex PCR, while the TCRdb copy is restricted to in-frame clones and leaves out a portion. The data hold 150,000 to 200,000 clones, with over 80% observed a single time. Sequencing was performed on PBMCs. These receptor sequences come from a human donor in good health.

This chain joins TRBV6-6 and TRBJ1-1; TRBD1 matches at 9 bases. CDR3 length equals 15 residues. Losses at the gene ends were 4 bases for V and 2 bases for J; bases not matched to a gene: 5. The germline V gene encodes CDR1 MNHNY and CDR2 SVGAGI (reference sequence). CDR3 nucleotide sequence: TGTGCCAGCAGTTCCGGACAGGGGCGAAACACTGAAGCTTTCTTT. Translating it yields CASSSGQGRNTEAFF.

The chain employs TRBV19 and TRBJ1-1, with 9 bases aligning to TRBD1. The V gene's germline CDR1 is LNHDA and CDR2 SQIVND (reference sequence). The length of the CDR3 is 14 residues. The V and J ends lost 5 bases and 4 bases, in that order; junction bases with no gene match: 5. The CDR3 is CASSVQGAGTEAFF. CDR3 in DNA: TGTGCCAGTAGTGTACAGGGGGCTGGCACTGAAGCTTTCTTT.

The chain combines TRBV5-5 with TRBJ1-5, with 11 bases lining up with TRBD1. Germline lookup yields CDR1 SGHKS and CDR2 YYEKEE (reference sequence). V was clipped by 3 bases and J by 4 bases; unmatched bases: 9. This CDR3 region has 17 residues. CDR3 nucleotides: TGTGCCAGCAGCTCCGCCAAGGACAGGGGGCGGAATCAGCCCCAGCATTTT. Protein: CASSSAKDRGRNQPQHF.

This clone was counted a few times. The rearrangement uses TRBV6-1 and TRBJ1-1, with 7 bases lining up with TRBD1. The length of the CDR3 is 18 residues. J lost 3 bases, V lost 3 bases, and 16 bases had no gene match. Germline assignment: CDR1 MNHNS and CDR2 SASEGT. The CDR3: CASSESPGTAAWDTEAFF. CDR3 coding DNA: TGTGCCAGCAGTGAGTCTCCCGGGACAGCAGCGTGGGACACTGAAGCTTTCTTT.

This clone was observed once. The gene calls are TRBV7-8 and TRBJ1-1; 8 nucleotides line up with TRBD1. J lost 12 bases, V lost 0 bases, and 6 bases had no gene match. This CDR3 spans 13 amino acids. Germline values: CDR1 SGHVS, CDR2 FQNEAQ. The CDR3 protein is CASSLAWTGMSFF. The CDR3 DNA is TGTGCCAGCAGCTTAGCGTGGACAGGGATGTCTTTCTTT.

This chain joins TRBV7-3 and TRBJ1-1; TRBD1 might be the D (6 bases). Germline V gene data show CDR1 as SGHTA and CDR2 as FQGTGA. V was cut by 5 bases and J by 1 base, with 8 bases left in between. This CDR3 is 13 amino acids long. DNA for the CDR3: TGTGCCAGCAGCCGGGACACGAACACTGAAGCTTTCTTT. Translated: CASSRDTNTEAFF.

CDR3 sequence (DNA): TGCGCCAGCAGGTCGGGACAGGGTTTCCAAGAGACCCAGTACTTC. Its protein product is CASRSGQGFQETQYF. V gene TRBV5-1 combines with J gene TRBJ2-5; 9 bases align to TRBD1. Germline CDR1 SGHRS, CDR2 YFSETQ. This CDR3 region has 15 residues. V was pared by 5 bases and J by 1 base, with 6 bases of the junction left unmatched.

The chain employs TRBV7-9 and TRBJ1-2; unclear D gene. V lost 0 bases and J 6 bases, leaving 8 bases between the germline ends. Per germline, CDR1 SEHNR and CDR2 FQNEAQ (reference sequence). The CDR3 is 13 residues long. The DNA for the CDR3 is TGTGCCAGCAGCTTAGCGGCCGGGGATGGCTACACCTTC. Amino acids: CASSLAAGDGYTF.

This clone has just a few counts. The rearrangement uses TRBV9 and TRBJ2-3, with D possibly being TRBD1 (6 bases). V was trimmed by 0 bases and J by 5 bases, leaving 7 bases between them. The germline V gene encodes CDR1 SGDLS and CDR2 YYNGEE. This CDR3 has 13 amino acids. The CDR3 nucleotides read TGTGCCAGCAGCGTAGACAGGGAAGATACGCAGTATTTT. It codes for CASSVDREDTQYF.

Points on this clone: One end of the junction varies from germline; a read error may be responsible. The chain joins TRBV7-2 to TRBJ1-3; D gene uncertain. CDR3 length: 14 amino acids. Germline V lookup: CDR1 SGHTA, CDR2 FQGNSA. This CDR3 reads CASSLAYSGNTIYF. DNA of the CDR3: TGTGCCAGCAGCCTAGCATACTCTGGAAACACCATATATTTT.

The rearrangement uses TRBV19 and TRBJ1-1, with TRBD1 as a possible D gene (5 bases). The germline V gene encodes CDR1 LNHDA and CDR2 SQIVND (reference sequence). Trimming cost V 3 bases and J 0 bases, with 5 bases left between them. CDR3 length: 13 residues. In DNA form, the CDR3 reads TGTGCCAGTAGTATGACAGTGAACACTGAAGCTTTCTTT. Translated: CASSMTVNTEAFF.

The genes are TRBV28 and TRBJ1-4; TRBD1 is a possible D gene (5 bases). CDR3 size: 13 residues. Germline V gene lookup returns CDR1 MDHEN and CDR2 SYDVKM. V dropped 6 bases and J dropped 13 bases, with 18 bases sitting between them. The CDR3 DNA follows: TGTGCCAGCAGCCCCGAAGGGGTTCTGCGACTGTTTTTT. This sequence encodes CASSPEGVLRLFF.

The genes are TRBV5-4 and TRBJ2-3, with TRBD2 as a possible D gene (5 bases). Germline V gene data show CDR1 as SGHNT and CDR2 as YYREEE (reference sequence). This CDR3 is 15 amino acids long. The germline V and J ends were trimmed by 0 bases and 0 bases, with 8 bases remaining between them. The DNA for the CDR3 is TGTGCCAGCAGCTTGGTGGAGGTTAGCACAGATACGCAGTATTTT. Its translation: CASSLVEVSTDTQYF.

As concerns this clone: The conserved closing phenylalanine or tryptophan is absent in this CDR3, likely reflecting a read error. The chain joins TRBV6-5 to TRBJ1-2; D is unclear. V lost 2 bases and J 4 bases, leaving 11 bases between the germline ends. Germline lookup yields CDR1 MNHEY and CDR2 SVGAGI. The CDR3 covers 14 residues. The CDR3 region has the DNA TGTGCCAGCAGTTACATGGGCCAAATCTATGGCTACACCCTC. It codes for CASSYMGQIYGYTL.

The chain has TRBV19 and TRBJ1-1; D is ambiguous. This CDR3 spans 13 amino acids. V was trimmed by 3 bases and J by 4 bases, leaving 9 bases between them. In germline, CDR1 is LNHDA, CDR2 SQIVND (reference sequence). For the CDR3, the DNA is TGTGCCAGTAGTATGGGAGACTTCACTGAAGCTTTCTTT. Its protein is CASSMGDFTEAFF. Using reference TRBV19 and TRBJ1-1 for the parts outside the CDR3, the full variable domain is DGGITQSPKYLFRKEGQNVTLSCEQNLNHDAMYWYRQDPGQGLRLIYYSQIVNDFQKGDIAEGYSVSREKKESFPLTVTSAQKNPTAFYLCASSMGDFTEAFFGQGTRLTVV.

V is TRBV7-3 and J is TRBJ2-3, with 8 bases fitting TRBD2. V shed 5 bases, J shed 0 bases, and the junction held 13 bases outside the gene matches. The germline V gene has CDR1 SGHTA and CDR2 FQGTGA. The CDR3 extends over 18 amino acids. In nucleotides, the CDR3 is TGTGCCAGCAGCCTCTTCGCCCTGACTAGCGCCAGCACAGATACGCAGTATTTT. Encoded protein: CASSLFALTSASTDTQYF. Complete variable domain (other parts from reference TRBV7-3 and TRBJ2-3): GAGVSQTPSNKVTEKGKYVELRCDPISGHTALYWYRQSLGQGPEFLIYFQGTGAADDSGLPNDRFFAVRPEGSVSTLKIQRTERGDSAVYLCASSLFALTSASTDTQYFGPGTRLTVL.

This chain connects TRBV4-3 to TRBJ1-2; 8 positions agree with TRBD1. After removal of 0 bases from V and 3 bases from J, the junction contained 6 bases not matched to a gene. Germline V CDR1 and CDR2: LGHNA, YSLEER. The CDR3 totals 16 residues. Written as DNA, the CDR3 is TGCGCCAGCAGCCAAGATTTCAGGGGGCTCGACTATGGCTACACCTTC. Amino acid sequence: CASSQDFRGLDYGYTF.

This chain links TRBV19 with TRBJ1-2; 8 positions match TRBD1. Unmatched junction bases numbered 10, after V lost 6 bases and J lost 4 bases. This CDR3 comprises 15 residues. CDR1 is LNHDA, CDR2 SQIVND, per germline (reference sequence). The CDR3 sequence is CASRDTGGRGYGYTF. The CDR3 DNA reads as TGTGCCAGTAGAGATACAGGGGGTAGAGGCTATGGCTACACCTTC.

The chain links TRBV5-4 to TRBJ2-2; D possibly corresponds to TRBD2 (6 bases). Germline CDR1 is SGHNT and CDR2 is YYREEE (reference sequence). Trimming stripped 2 bases from V and 7 bases from J, with 15 bases between. The CDR3 is 15 residues long. The CDR3 DNA follows: TGTGCCAGCAGCTTACAGTGGGGGGATCACGGGGAGCTGTTTTTT. This sequence encodes CASSLQWGDHGELFF.

This chain uses TRBV10-2 with TRBJ1-4, with 12 bases aligning to TRBD1. The CDR3 is made up of 17 amino acids. Unmatched junction bases numbered 13, after V lost 8 bases and J lost 6 bases. Germline CDR1 WSHSY, CDR2 SAAADI. CDR3 coding DNA: TGCGCCAGCTCTACGTGGGGACAGGGGGCTCGTGATGAAAAACTGTTTTTT. Translated, it gives CASSTWGQGARDEKLFF.